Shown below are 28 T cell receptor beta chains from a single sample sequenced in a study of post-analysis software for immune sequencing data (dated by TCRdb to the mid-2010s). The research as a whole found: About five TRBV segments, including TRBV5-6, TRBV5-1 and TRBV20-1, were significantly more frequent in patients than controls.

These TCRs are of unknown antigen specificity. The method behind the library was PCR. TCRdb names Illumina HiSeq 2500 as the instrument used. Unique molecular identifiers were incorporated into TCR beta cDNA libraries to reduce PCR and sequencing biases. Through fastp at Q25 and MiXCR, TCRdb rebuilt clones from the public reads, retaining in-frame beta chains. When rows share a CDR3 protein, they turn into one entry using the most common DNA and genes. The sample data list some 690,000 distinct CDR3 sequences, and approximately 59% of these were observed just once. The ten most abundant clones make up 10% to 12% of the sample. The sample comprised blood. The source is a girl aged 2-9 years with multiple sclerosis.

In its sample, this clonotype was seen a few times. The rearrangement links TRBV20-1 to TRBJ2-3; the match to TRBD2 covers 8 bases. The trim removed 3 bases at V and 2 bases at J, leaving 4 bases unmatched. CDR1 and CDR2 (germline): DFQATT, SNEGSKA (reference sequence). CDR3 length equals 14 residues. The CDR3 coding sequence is TGCAGTGCTAGCGGTAGCGGGATCACAGATACGCAGTATTTT. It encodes CSASGSGITDTQYF.

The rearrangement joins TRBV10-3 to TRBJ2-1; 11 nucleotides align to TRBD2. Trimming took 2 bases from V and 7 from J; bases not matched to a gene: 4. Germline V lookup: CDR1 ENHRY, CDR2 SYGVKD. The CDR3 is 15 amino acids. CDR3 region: CAISEGTSGGNEQFF. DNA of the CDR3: TGTGCCATCAGTGAGGGCACTAGCGGGGGTAATGAGCAGTTCTTC.

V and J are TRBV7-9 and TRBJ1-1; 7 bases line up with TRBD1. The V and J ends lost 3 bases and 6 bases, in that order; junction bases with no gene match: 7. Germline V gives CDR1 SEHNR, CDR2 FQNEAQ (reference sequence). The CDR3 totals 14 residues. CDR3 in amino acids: CASSFDRVSPEAFF. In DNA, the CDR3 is TGTGCCAGCAGCTTCGACAGGGTTAGCCCTGAAGCTTTCTTT.

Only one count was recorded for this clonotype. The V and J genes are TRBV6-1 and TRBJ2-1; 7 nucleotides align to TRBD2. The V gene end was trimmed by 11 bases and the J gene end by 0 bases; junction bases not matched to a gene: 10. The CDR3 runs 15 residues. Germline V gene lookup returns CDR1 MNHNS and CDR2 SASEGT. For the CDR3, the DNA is TGTGCCGGGGAAGCGGGACGTTACTCCTACAATGAGCAGTTCTTC. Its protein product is CAGEAGRYSYNEQFF.

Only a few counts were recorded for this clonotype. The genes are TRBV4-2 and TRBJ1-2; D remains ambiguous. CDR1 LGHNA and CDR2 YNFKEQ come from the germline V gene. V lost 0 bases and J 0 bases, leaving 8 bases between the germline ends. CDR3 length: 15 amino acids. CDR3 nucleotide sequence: TGTGCCAGCAGCCAAGAAGGGCGTACTAACTATGGCTACACCTTC. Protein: CASSQEGRTNYGYTF.

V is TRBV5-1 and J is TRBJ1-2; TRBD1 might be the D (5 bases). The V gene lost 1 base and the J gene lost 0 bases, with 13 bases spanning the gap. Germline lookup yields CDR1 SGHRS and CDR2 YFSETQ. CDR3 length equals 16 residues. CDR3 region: CASSLQQATPNYGYTF. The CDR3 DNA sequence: TGCGCCAGCAGCTTGCAACAGGCGACCCCTAACTATGGCTACACCTTC.

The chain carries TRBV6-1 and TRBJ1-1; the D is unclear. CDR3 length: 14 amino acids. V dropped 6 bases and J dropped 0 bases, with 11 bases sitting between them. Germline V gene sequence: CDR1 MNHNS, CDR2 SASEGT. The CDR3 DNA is TGTGCCAGCAGCGAGAGCGTGATGAACACTGAAGCTTTCTTT. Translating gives CASSESVMNTEAFF.

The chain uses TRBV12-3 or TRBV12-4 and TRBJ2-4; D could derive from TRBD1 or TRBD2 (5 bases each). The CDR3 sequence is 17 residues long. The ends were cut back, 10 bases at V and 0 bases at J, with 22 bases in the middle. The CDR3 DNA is TGTGCCAACGACCCGGGACCTGATCTTCTAGCCAAAAACATTCAGTACTTC. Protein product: CANDPGPDLLAKNIQYF.

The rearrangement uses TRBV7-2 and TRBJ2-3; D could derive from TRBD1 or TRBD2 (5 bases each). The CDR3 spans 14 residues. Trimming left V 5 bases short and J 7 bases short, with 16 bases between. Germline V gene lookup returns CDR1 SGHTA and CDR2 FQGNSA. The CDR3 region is CASSAASGTYTQYF. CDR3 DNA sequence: TGTGCCAGCAGCGCAGCCTCAGGGACCTATACGCAGTATTTT.

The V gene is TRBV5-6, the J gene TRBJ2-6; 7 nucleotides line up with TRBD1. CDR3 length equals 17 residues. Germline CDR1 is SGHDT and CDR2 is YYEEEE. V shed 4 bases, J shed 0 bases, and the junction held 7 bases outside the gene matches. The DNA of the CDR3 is TGTGCCAGCAGCCCGGGACAGACCCCCTCTGGGGCCAACGTCCTGACTTTC. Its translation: CASSPGQTPSGANVLTF.

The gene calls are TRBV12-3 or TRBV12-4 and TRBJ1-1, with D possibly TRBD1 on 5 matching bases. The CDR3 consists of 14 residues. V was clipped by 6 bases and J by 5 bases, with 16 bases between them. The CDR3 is CASSTRGRGTEAFF. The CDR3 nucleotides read TGTGCCAGCAGCACCCGGGGGAGGGGTACTGAAGCTTTCTTT.

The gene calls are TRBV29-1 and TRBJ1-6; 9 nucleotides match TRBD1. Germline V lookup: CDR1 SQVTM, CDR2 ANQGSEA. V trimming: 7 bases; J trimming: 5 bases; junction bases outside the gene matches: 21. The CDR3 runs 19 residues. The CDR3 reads CSGGIMLGPDRGHNSPLHF. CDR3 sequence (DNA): TGCAGCGGGGGGATAATGCTTGGGCCGGACAGGGGCCATAATTCACCCCTCCACTTT.

CDR3 DNA sequence: TGTGCCAGCAGTCCGATCGGGTCTAACTATGGCTACACCTTC. Protein sequence: CASSPIGSNYGYTF. This chain links TRBV27 with TRBJ1-2; D remains unclear. The length of the CDR3 is 14 residues. Looked up from germline, CDR1 is MNHEY and CDR2 is SMNVEV (reference sequence). Trimming removed 5 bases at V and 0 bases at J, with 10 bases between.

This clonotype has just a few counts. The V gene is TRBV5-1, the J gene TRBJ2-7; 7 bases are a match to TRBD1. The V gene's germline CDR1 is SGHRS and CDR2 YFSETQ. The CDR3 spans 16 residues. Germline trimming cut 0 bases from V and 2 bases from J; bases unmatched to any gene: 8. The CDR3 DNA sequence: TGCGCCAGCAGCTTGGATGCTTCCACAGGGGCCTACGAGCAGTACTTC. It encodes CASSLDASTGAYEQYF.

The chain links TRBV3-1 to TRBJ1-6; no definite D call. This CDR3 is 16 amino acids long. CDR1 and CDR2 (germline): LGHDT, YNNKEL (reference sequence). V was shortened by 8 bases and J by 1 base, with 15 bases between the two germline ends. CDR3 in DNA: TGTGCCAGCGGGAAGTGCGGCGGATCCTATAATTCACCCCTCCACTTT. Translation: CASGKCGGSYNSPLHF.

The CDR3 sequence is CSARVGTEIIPEQYF. CDR3 nucleotides: TGCAGTGCTAGAGTCGGGACCGAGATTATCCCTGAGCAGTACTTC. The rearrangement uses TRBV20-1 and TRBJ2-4; D assignment may be TRBD1 or TRBD2 (5 bases each). Germline V gene lookup returns CDR1 DFQATT and CDR2 SNEGSKA (reference sequence). This CDR3 comprises 15 residues. V was pared by 1 base and J by 13 bases, with 23 bases between.

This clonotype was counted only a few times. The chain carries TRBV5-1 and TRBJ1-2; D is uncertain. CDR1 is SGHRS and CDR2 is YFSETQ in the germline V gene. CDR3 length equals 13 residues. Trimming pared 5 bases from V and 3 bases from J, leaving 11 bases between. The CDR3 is CASSYDGDYGYTF. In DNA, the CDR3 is TGCGCCAGCAGTTACGACGGGGACTATGGCTACACCTTC.

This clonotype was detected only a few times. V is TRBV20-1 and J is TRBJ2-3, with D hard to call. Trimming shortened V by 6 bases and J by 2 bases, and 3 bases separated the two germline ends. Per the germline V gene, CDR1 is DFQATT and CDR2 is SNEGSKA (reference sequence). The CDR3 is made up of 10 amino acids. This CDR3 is CSAHTDTQYF. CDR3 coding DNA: TGCAGTGCCCACACAGATACGCAGTATTTT.

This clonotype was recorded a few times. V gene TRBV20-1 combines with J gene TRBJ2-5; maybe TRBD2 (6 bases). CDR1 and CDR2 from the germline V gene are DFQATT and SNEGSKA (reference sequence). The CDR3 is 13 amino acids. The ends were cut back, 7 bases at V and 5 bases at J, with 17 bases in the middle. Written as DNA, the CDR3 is TGCAGTGTCACCTCACTAGCATTGGAGACCCAGTACTTC. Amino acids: CSVTSLALETQYF.

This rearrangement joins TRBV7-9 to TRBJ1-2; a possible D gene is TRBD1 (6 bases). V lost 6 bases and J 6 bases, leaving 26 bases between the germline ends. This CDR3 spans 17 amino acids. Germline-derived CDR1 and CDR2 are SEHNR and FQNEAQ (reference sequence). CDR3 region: CASSPDGGGWPGNGYTF. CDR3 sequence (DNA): TGTGCCAGCAGTCCTGACGGGGGGGGCTGGCCAGGGAATGGCTACACCTTC.

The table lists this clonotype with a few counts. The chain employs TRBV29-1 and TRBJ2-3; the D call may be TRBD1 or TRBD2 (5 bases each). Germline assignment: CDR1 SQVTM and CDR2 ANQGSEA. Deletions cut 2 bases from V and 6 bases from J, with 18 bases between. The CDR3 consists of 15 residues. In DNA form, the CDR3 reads TGCAGCGTTGAACCTGCGCAGGGAGACTCGGATACGCAGTATTTT. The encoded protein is CSVEPAQGDSDTQYF.

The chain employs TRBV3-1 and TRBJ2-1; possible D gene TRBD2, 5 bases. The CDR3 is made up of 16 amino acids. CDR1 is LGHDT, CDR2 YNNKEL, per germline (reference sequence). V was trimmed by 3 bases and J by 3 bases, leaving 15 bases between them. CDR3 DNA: TGTGCCAGCAGCCAGAAGGAACTGACTAACTACAATGAGCAGTTCTTC. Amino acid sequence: CASSQKELTNYNEQFF.

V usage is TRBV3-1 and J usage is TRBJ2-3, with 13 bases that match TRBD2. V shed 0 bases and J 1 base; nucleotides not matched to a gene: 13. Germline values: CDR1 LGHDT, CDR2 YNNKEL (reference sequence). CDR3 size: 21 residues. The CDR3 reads CASSQDPGLAGLLQGTDTQYF. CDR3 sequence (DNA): TGTGCCAGCAGCCAAGATCCGGGACTAGCGGGACTCCTCCAGGGCACAGATACGCAGTATTTT.

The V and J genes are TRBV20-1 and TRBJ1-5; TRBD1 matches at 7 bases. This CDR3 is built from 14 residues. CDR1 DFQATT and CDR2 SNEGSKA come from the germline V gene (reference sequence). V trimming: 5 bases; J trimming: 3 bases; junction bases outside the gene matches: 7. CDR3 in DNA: TGCAGTGCTCGCCCCGGGACAGACAATCAGCCCCAGCATTTT. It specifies CSARPGTDNQPQHF.

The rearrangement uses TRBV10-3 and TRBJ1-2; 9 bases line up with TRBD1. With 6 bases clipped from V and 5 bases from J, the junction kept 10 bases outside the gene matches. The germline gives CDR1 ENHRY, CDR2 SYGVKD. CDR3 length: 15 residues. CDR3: CAIRADRGRFYGYTF. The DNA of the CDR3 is TGTGCCATCAGAGCCGACAGGGGGAGGTTTTATGGCTACACCTTC.

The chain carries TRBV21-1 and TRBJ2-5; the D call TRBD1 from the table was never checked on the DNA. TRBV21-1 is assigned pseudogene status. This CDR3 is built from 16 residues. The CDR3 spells CASSSGAHGGGETQYF. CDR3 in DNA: TGTGCCAGCAGCTCCGGAGCGCACGGGGGTGGTGAGACCCAGTACTTC.

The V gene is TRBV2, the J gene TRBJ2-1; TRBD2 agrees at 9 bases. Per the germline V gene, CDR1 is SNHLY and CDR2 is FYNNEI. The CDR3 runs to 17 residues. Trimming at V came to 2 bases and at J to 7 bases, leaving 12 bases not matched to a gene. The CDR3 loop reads CASSESSRLAGMNEQFF. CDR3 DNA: TGTGCCAGCAGTGAATCTTCTCGGCTAGCGGGGATGAATGAGCAGTTCTTC.

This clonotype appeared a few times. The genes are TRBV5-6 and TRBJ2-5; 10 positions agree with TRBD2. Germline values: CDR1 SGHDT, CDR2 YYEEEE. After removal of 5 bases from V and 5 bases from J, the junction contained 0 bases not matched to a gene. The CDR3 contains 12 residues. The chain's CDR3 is CASRGLAETQYF. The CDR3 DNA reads TGTGCCAGCAGGGGACTAGCGGAGACCCAGTACTTC.